This T cell receptor beta chain is drawn from a study of shared clonotypes between healthy human individuals. TCRdb keeps only in-frame clones here, not all; method: immunoSEQ multiplex PCR. Among approximately 100,000 clones listed, less than 80% were seen once. Per the germline V gene, CDR1 is SGHRS and CDR2 is YFSETQ. The CDR3 contains 13 residues. V dropped 7 bases and J dropped 0 bases, with 10 bases sitting between them. Specimen: memory CD8+ T cells sorted from blood. As to subset: CD45RO+ cells pooled with CCR7-negative TemRA cells. The sequence came from a woman aged 25 to 39 in good health. The chain couples TRBV5-1 to TRBJ2-5; D may be TRBD2 (7 bases). The CDR3 bases are TGCGCCAGCCGAGGGGGGGACCAAGAGACCCAGTACTTC. Translation gives CASRGGDQETQYF.